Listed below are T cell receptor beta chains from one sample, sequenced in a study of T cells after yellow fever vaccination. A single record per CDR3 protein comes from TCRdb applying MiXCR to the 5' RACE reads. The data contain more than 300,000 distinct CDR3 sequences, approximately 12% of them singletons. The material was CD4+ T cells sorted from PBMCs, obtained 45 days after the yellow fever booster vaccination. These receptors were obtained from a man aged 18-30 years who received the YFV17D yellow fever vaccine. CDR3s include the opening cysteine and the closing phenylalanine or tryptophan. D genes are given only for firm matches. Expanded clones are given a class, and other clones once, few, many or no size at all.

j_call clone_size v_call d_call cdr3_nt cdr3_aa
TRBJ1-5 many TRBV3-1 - TGTGCCAGCAGCCAAGATTCGGGTAGAGCCCAGCATTTT CASSQDSGRAQHF
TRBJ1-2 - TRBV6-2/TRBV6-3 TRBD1 TGTGCCACCGATTCCGGGACAGAGTCTGACTATGGCTACACCTTC CATDSGTESDYGYTF
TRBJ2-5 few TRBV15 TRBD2 TGTGCCACCAGCAGACTCACCGGGACTAGCGGGCAGACCCAGTACTTC CATSRLTGTSGQTQYF
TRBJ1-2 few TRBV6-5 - TGTGCCAGCAGTTGGTCCGGTGGGGGCTACACCTTC CASSWSGGGYTF
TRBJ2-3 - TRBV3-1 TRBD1 TGTGCCAGCACCAGGGACAGGGGGCAGGTCACAGATACGCAGTATTTT CASTRDRGQVTDTQYF
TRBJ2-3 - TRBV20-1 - TGCAGTGCTCCCCAGGGGGGGGGCACAGATACGCAGTATTTT CSAPQGGGTDTQYF
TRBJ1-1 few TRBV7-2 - TGTGCCAGCAGCCCTCAGGGGTACAACACTGAAGCTTTCTTT CASSPQGYNTEAFF
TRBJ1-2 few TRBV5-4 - TGTGCCAGCTATGAGGGTTCGGCAGACTATAGTGGCTACACCTTC CASYEGSADYSGYTF
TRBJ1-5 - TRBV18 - TGTGCCAGCACCACCACAGGGAATAATCAGCCCCAGCATTTT CASTTTGNNQPQHF
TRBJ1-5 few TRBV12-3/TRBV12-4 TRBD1 TGTGCCAGTGACCGGGACAGTAATCAGCCCCAGCATTTT CASDRDSNQPQHF
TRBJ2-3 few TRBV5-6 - TGTGCCAGCAGCTCCAGGGGCCTTAGCACAGATACGCAGTATTTT CASSSRGLSTDTQYF
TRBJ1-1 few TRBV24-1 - TGTGCCACCAGTGATCCTAAAGCCTCCCCCATGAACACTGAAGCTTTCTTT CATSDPKASPMNTEAFF
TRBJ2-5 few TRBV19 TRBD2 TGTGCCAGTAGTGCGACGGGACTAGAGGGGACCCAGTACTTC CASSATGLEGTQYF
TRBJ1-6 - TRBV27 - TGTGCCAGTGGTCGTCGGGATTGGGACAATTCACCCCTCCACTTT CASGRRDWDNSPLHF
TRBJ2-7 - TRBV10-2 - TGCGCCAGCAGAGACAACTCCTACGAGCAGTACTTC CASRDNSYEQYF
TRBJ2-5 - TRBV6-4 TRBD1 TGTGCCAGCAGCCCGAACCCTGGACAGGCAGAGACCCAGTACTTC CASSPNPGQAETQYF
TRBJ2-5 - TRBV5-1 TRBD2 TGCGCCAGCAAGCGGGGGCGGCCCCAAGAGACCCAGTACTTC CASKRGRPQETQYF
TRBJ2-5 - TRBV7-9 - TGTGCCAGCAGGCCAGGGGTGAGGGTAATGTACCAAGAGACCCAGTACTTC CASRPGVRVMYQETQYF
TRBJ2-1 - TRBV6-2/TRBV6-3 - TGTGCCAGCAGTTACCCGCTAGGAAATGAGCAGTTCTTC CASSYPLGNEQFF
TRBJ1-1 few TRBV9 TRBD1 TGTGCCAGCAGCCCCCATCCCGACAGGGTTGGGACTGAAGCTTTCTTT CASSPHPDRVGTEAFF
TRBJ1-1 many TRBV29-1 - TGCAGCACCAACACCGGGACATCGAACACTGAAGCTTTCTTT CSTNTGTSNTEAFF
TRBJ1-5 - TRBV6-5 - TGTGCCAGCAGTCCTCTGGATAGCAATCAGCCCCAGCATTTT CASSPLDSNQPQHF
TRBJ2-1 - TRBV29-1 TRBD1 TGCAGAGTGGGGGGACAGGGGAATGAGCAGTTCTTC CRVGGQGNEQFF
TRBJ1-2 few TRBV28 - TGTGCCAGCAGTACCACAGGGAACTACACCTTC CASSTTGNYTF
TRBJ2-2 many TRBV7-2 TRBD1 TGTGCCAGTGGGACAGGGAGGGGCACCGGGGAGCTGTTTTTT CASGTGRGTGELFF
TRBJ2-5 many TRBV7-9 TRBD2 TGTGCCAGCAGCTTAACAGCGGGGGAACAAGAGACCCAGTACTTC CASSLTAGEQETQYF
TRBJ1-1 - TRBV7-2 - TGTGCCAGCAATATACAGCCTAACACTGAAGCTTTCTTT CASNIQPNTEAFF
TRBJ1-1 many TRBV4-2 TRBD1 TGTGCCAGCAGCCCCCGGGACAGCCGGAACACTGAAGCTTTCTTT CASSPRDSRNTEAFF
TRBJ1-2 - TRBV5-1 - TGCGCCAGCAGCTTGGAGGGGATTGGCTACACCTTC CASSLEGIGYTF
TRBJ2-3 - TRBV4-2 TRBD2 TGTGCCAGCAGCCAGATGGGGGGGGATTGGAGCACAGATACGCAGTATTTT CASSQMGGDWSTDTQYF
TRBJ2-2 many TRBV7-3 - TGTGCCAGCAGCCGGACACCGTTGAACACCGGGGAGCTGTTTTTT CASSRTPLNTGELFF
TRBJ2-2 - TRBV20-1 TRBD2 TGCAGTGCTGTCCGAAACTGGGAGGGTACCGGGGAGCTGTTTTTT CSAVRNWEGTGELFF
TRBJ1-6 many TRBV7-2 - TGTGCCAGCAGCTTAGTTGGGGGGGCAAATTCACCCCTCCACTTT CASSLVGGANSPLHF
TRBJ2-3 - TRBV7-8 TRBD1 TGTGCCAGCAGCCGAACCGACAGGGGGCATGATACGAAGTATTTT CASSRTDRGHDTKYF
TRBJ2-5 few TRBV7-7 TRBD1 TGTGCTAGCAGCACAGGGACAGGGCGAGAGACCCAGTACTTC CASSTGTGRETQYF
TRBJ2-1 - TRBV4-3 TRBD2 TGCGCCAGCAGCCAAAGGCCTAGCGGAACTAATGAGCAGTTCTTC CASSQRPSGTNEQFF
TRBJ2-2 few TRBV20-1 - TGCAGTGCTAGAGGCGAGTTGAGCACCGGGGAGCTGTTTTTT CSARGELSTGELFF
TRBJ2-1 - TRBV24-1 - TGTGCCACCAGTGAACTCAATAGCTATGAGCAGTTCTTC CATSELNSYEQFF
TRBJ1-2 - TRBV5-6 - TGTGCCAGCAGCTTGGGCCCTAGATATGGCTACACCTTC CASSLGPRYGYTF
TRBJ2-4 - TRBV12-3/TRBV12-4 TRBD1 TGTGCCAGCACCCTGCAGGGGGCTGCTGACATTCAGTACTTC CASTLQGAADIQYF
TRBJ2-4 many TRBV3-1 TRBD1 TGTGCCAGCAGCCAAGGAGGACAGGGCGGAAACATTCAGTACTTC CASSQGGQGGNIQYF
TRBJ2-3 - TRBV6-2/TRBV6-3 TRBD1 TGTGCCAGCGGACAGGGAGGCCCAGATACGCAGTATTTT CASGQGGPDTQYF
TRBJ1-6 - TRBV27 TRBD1 TGCACCAGCAGTCGCACGACAGGGCAGAGTAATTCACCCCTCCACTTT CTSSRTTGQSNSPLHF
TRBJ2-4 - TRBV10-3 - TGTGCCATCAGTGTATCAGGGGAAAACATTCAGTACTTC CAISVSGENIQYF
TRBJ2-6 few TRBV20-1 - TGCAGTGCTAGTGGTATTAGGGGACGGAGACTCTCTGGGGCCAACGTCCTGACTTTC CSASGIRGRRLSGANVLTF
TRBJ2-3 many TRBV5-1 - TGCGCCAGCAGCTCCGGGGGCCGAGCTGTCGATACGCAGTATTTT CASSSGGRAVDTQYF
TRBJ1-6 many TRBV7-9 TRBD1 TGTGCCAGCAGCCCAGGACAGGCAAGGAATAATTCACCCCTCCACTTT CASSPGQARNNSPLHF
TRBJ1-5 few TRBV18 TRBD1 TGTGCCAGCTCGGTGGGGGGGACAGCCCAACAGCCCCAGCATTTT CASSVGGTAQQPQHF
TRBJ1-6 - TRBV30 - TGTGCCTGGAGTGGGGGGTATAATTCACCCCTCCACTTT CAWSGGYNSPLHF
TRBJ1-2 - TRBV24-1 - TGTGCCACCAGTGACACACTACAGGGTCCCTATGGCTACACCTTC CATSDTLQGPYGYTF
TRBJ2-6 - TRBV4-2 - TGTGCCAGCAGCCAAGATATGGGGAGCTCTGGGGCCAACGTCCTGACTTTC CASSQDMGSSGANVLTF